The sequence of this TCR beta chain was determined in a study of blood T cell dynamics during melanoma immunotherapy (dated by TCRdb to the early 2020s). Concerning the study at large: Patients with metastatic melanoma were treated with first-line pembrolizumab or nivolumab plus ipilimumab as standard of care in the United Kingdom. Peripheral T cell receptor repertoires of metastatic melanoma patients were profiled before and after one cycle of checkpoint inhibitor therapy to find early correlates of response. Consecutive patients formed a training cohort, and a further independent group of patients from the same centre was pooled into an external validation set.

Including cysteine and phenylalanine, the CDR3 has 15 amino acids. Kept here is only the CDR3 DNA, which spans 45 bases and is read in frame from base 1. Ends trimmed: V by 1 base, J by 8 bases; bases unmatched to a gene: 5. CDR1 is given as SEHNR and CDR2 as FQNEAQ, both from the germline V gene (reference sequence). The paper's findings and limits, for the study overall: The relatively small sample size was recognized as a factor that could limit how well the results generalize. Whether the T cell clones driving repertoire changes were melanoma-specific or reflected general immune activation could not be determined in the study. A bifurcated reorganization of the PBMC repertoire at W3, with increased clonality or increased diversity, was observed in patients who later achieved disease control, unlike in progressors.

The time point label, read with the paper, signifies: pre-treatment baseline. Blood samples were collected before treatment (T0) and at week 3 (W3), after the first cycle of checkpoint blockade. Except for a couple of patients with rapid clinical progression, response was assessed 12 weeks after the first infusion by RECIST 1.1; disease control meant complete response, partial response or stable disease. Patients were excluded for prior systemic cancer treatment, concomitant immunosuppressant therapy or synchronous other active malignancies. To track both circulating cells and T cell turnover, TCR beta was sequenced from bulk PBMC as well as from plasma cell-free DNA. Lymphoprep and SepMate tubes were used to isolate PBMC from blood, and red cell lysis was then performed. DNA from PBMC and sorted T cell subsets was extracted with QIAamp DNA Blood Mini kits. For every bulk PBMC sample, a fixed 350 ng of DNA was loaded. TCR beta CDR3 sequences were amplified from genomic DNA with the immunoSEQ TCRb Assay kit following manufacturer instructions. The KAPA Library Quantification Kit for Illumina platforms was used to quantify the pooled libraries by qPCR. Pooled libraries were sequenced on an Illumina NextSeq 500, clustered at roughly 0.6-1.2 pM. The authors processed their data as follows. TCR data were analyzed with immunoSEQ ANALYZER and the R LymphoSeq package. A rearrangement efficiency score was calculated as productive divided by the sum of productive and non-productive CDR3 sequences. Clonality was measured with the Gini coefficient and diversity with the Renyi index at alpha=1, compared pairwise between timepoints within each patient. Clonal relatedness used an edit distance of 3, and repertoire similarity used the Bhattacharyya coefficient, both computed in LymphoSeq. To classify response, a linear discriminant analysis based on week-3 changes in clonality and diversity was built with the R MASS and caret packages. Not all clones reach the TCRdb copy of this immuneACCESS table, which keeps in-frame sequences only. Checked studies attribute under half of the gap to unresolved V genes and leave the rest unexplained. V, J and clone size were drawn from that table, and D and trimming were deduced from the DNA. Here the sample has tens of thousands of clones; about 83% occur a single time. The ten largest clones represent roughly 4.9% of the sample.

Turning to this clone: No cognate antigen has been identified for it. No base qualities exist here, and no much larger clone lies one base off it.

The chain is made from TRBV7-9 and TRBJ2-1, and 10 bases in between align with TRBD2. This sample comprised blood, obtained from a patient treated with checkpoint blockade. The TCR originated in a human donor with melanoma. The DNA sequence is given as TGTGCCAGCAGCTTAGAAGGGCTAGCGGGAGATGAGCAGTTCTTC. Its protein reads: CASSLEGLAGDEQFF.